Presented here are 18 T cell receptor beta chains from one specimen sequenced in a study of identical twins. TCRdb processed the 5' RACE reads anew with MiXCR; each CDR3 protein has one entry. The top ten clones hold more than 0.5% of a sample with 450,000 or so distinct CDR3 sequences, 13% to 15% of them seen once. The sample also formed part of further work on yellow fever vaccine responses in identical twins.

The sample taken for sequencing was CD4+ T cells sorted from blood. These receptors were obtained from a woman younger than 35 in good health.

This clonotype came up many times. V is TRBV2 and J is TRBJ2-5, with D unresolved. The germline V gene encodes CDR1 SNHLY and CDR2 FYNNEI. This CDR3 region has 11 residues. Trimming left V 0 bases short and J 5 bases short, with 1 base between. CDR3 sequence (DNA): TGTGCCAGCAGTGAAGCTGAGACCCAGTACTTC. Its translation: CASSEAETQYF.

The chain recombines TRBV7-2 with TRBJ2-7; maybe TRBD2 (5 bases). Germline V lookup: CDR1 SGHTA, CDR2 FQGNSA. There are 16 residues in the CDR3. V lost 0 bases to trimming and J lost 1 base, with 13 bases between them. The CDR3 loop reads CASSLALDYLSYEQYF. DNA for the CDR3: TGTGCCAGCAGCTTAGCGCTAGACTATTTGTCCTACGAGCAGTACTTC.

This clonotype was found a few times. This rearrangement joins TRBV6-6 to TRBJ2-7; tentatively, D is TRBD2 (6 bases). This CDR3 is 12 amino acids long. The V and J ends lost 5 bases and 6 bases respectively, with 11 bases between them. From germline, CDR1 is MNHNY and CDR2 SVGAGI (reference sequence). CDR3 sequence (DNA): TGTGCCAGCAGTCATCCCGGGAGCGAGCAGTACTTC. Protein sequence: CASSHPGSEQYF.

The chain recombines TRBV27 with TRBJ1-2; TRBD1 matches 7 bases. The length of the CDR3 is 13 residues. Germline V lookup: CDR1 MNHEY, CDR2 SMNVEV (reference sequence). Trimming removed 6 bases from V and 4 bases from J; junction bases left unmatched: 5. CDR3 DNA: TGTGCCAGCAGCGGCAGGGGGACCTATGGCTACACCTTC. This translates into CASSGRGTYGYTF.

Only a few counts were recorded for this clonotype. The V gene is TRBV27, the J gene TRBJ2-1, with 9 bases matching TRBD2. Trimming at V came to 4 bases and at J to 7 bases, leaving 8 bases not matched to a gene. This CDR3 region has 15 residues. Looked up from germline, CDR1 is MNHEY and CDR2 is SMNVEV (reference sequence). The CDR3 loop is CASSSYGGRVNEQFF. The CDR3 DNA sequence: TGTGCCAGCAGTTCTTACGGCGGGAGGGTTAATGAGCAGTTCTTC.

This clonotype was counted between two and nine times. The chain uses TRBV7-2 and TRBJ2-7; D not resolved. The CDR3 consists of 11 residues. V was trimmed by 1 base and J by 6 bases, leaving 4 bases between them. Germline V CDR1 and CDR2: SGHTA, FQGNSA. The CDR3, as DNA: TGTGCCAGCAGCTTAGTGTCCGAGCAGTACTTC. Translating gives CASSLVSEQYF. Drawing the rest from reference TRBV7-2 and TRBJ2-7, the complete variable domain is GAGVSQSPSNKVTEKGKDVELRCDPISGHTALYWYRQSLGQGLEFLIYFQGNSAPDKSGLPSDRFSAERTGGSVSTLTIQRTQQEDSAVYLCASSLVSEQYFGPGTRLTVT.

This clonotype was observed a handful of times. In DNA form, the CDR3 reads TGCAGCGTTGAGACAGGGAACGAGCAGTACTTC. Residues: CSVETGNEQYF. The chain is built from TRBV29-1 and TRBJ2-7, with TRBD1 matching over 7 bases. CDR1 and CDR2 (germline): SQVTM, ANQGSEA. The V segment lost 3 bases and the J segment 5 bases; nucleotides outside the gene matches: 1. The CDR3 totals 11 residues.

This clonotype has just a few counts. CDR3 in amino acids: CASRRERTYTF. CDR3 nucleotides: TGTGCCAGCCGAAGAGAACGAACTTACACCTTC. The J gene is TRBJ1-2, the V gene TRBV6-1; no definite D call. The length of the CDR3 is 11 residues. V lost 8 bases to trimming and J lost 11 bases, with 15 bases between them. Germline values: CDR1 MNHNS, CDR2 SASEGT.

This clonotype was found a few times. The chain carries TRBV12-3 or TRBV12-4 and TRBJ2-1; D gene uncertain. CDR3 length: 15 residues. Trimming took 3 bases from V and 4 from J, leaving 13 bases between them. Written as DNA, the CDR3 is TGTGCCAGCAGTTTGCGGCTAGTCGGTTACAATGAGCAGTTCTTC. Its protein product is CASSLRLVGYNEQFF.

The chain combines TRBV20-1 with TRBJ2-4, with TRBD2 matching over 11 bases. The CDR3 has 14 residues. V trimming: 4 bases; J trimming: 5 bases; junction bases outside the gene matches: 4. Per germline, CDR1 DFQATT and CDR2 SNEGSKA (reference sequence). CDR3 protein: CSATSGRSENIQYF. The CDR3 nucleotides read TGCAGTGCTACTAGCGGGAGGTCGGAAAACATTCAGTACTTC.

The genes are TRBV5-1 and TRBJ2-1, with D perhaps matching TRBD2 (5 bases). CDR3 size: 13 residues. Germline values: CDR1 SGHRS, CDR2 YFSETQ. The V end was cut by 4 bases, the J end by 10 bases, with 15 bases between. The CDR3 DNA reads as TGCGCCAGCAGCACCCTCGTTCTAGCAGAGCAGTTCTTC. Residues: CASSTLVLAEQFF.

There are a few counts of this clonotype. In DNA, the CDR3 is TGCGCCAGCAGTCGCGGACTAGCGGGACTCGGGTACAATGAGCAGTTCTTC. It translates to CASSRGLAGLGYNEQFF. The V call is TRBV5-1, the J call TRBJ2-1; 12 nucleotides match TRBD2. This CDR3 spans 17 amino acids. Per the germline V gene, CDR1 is SGHRS and CDR2 is YFSETQ. V shed 5 bases, J shed 4 bases, and the junction held 10 bases outside the gene matches.

The chain is built from TRBV20-1 and TRBJ2-5, with TRBD2 as a possible D gene (6 bases). This CDR3 spans 14 amino acids. V lost 3 bases and J lost 4, with 15 bases in between. The germline CDR1 and CDR2 sequences are DFQATT and SNEGSKA (reference sequence). The CDR3 is CSARSPGVGETQYF. CDR3 coding DNA: TGCAGTGCTAGGAGCCCGGGAGTAGGAGAGACCCAGTACTTC.

The V gene is TRBV6-1, the J gene TRBJ2-3; the D gene is possibly TRBD2 (6 bases). V was shortened by 7 bases and J by 4 bases, with 9 bases between the two germline ends. The CDR3 runs 12 residues. The germline CDR1 and CDR2 sequences are MNHNS and SASEGT. This CDR3 is CASKAGPDTQYF. The DNA of the CDR3 is TGTGCCAGCAAGGCGGGACCAGATACGCAGTATTTT.

In its sample, this clonotype was seen a few times. The CDR3 nucleotides read TGTGCCAGCAGTCCCTGGGCGGGACAGGGGGCGTCCGGGGAGCTGTTTTTT. Translation: CASSPWAGQGASGELFF. The chain couples TRBV28 to TRBJ2-2; 12 bases line up with TRBD1. V shed 5 bases, J shed 6 bases, and the junction held 10 bases outside the gene matches. CDR3 length: 17 amino acids. Looked up from germline, CDR1 is MDHEN and CDR2 is SYDVKM.

CDR3: CASSQDWNRPFLDTQYF. The CDR3 DNA reads TGCGCCAGCAGCCAAGACTGGAATCGCCCGTTTCTGGATACGCAGTATTTT. The J gene is TRBJ2-3, the V gene TRBV4-3; the D is unclear. The CDR3 loop spans 17 amino acids. From germline, CDR1 is LGHNA and CDR2 YSLEER. V was cut by 0 bases and J by 6 bases, with 19 bases left in between.

The V gene is TRBV2, the J gene TRBJ2-7; D might be TRBD2 (5 bases). The germline V gene encodes CDR1 SNHLY and CDR2 FYNNEI. The CDR3 runs to 14 residues. Trimming took 1 base from V and 0 from J, leaving 7 bases between them. The CDR3 region is CASSEVGGSYEQYF. The CDR3 DNA sequence: TGTGCCAGCAGTGAAGTTGGAGGCTCCTACGAGCAGTACTTC.

The rearrangement links TRBV3-1 to TRBJ1-1; D remains unclear. Germline lookup yields CDR1 LGHDT and CDR2 YNNKEL (reference sequence). The CDR3 runs 13 residues. V dropped 1 base and J dropped 4 bases, with 7 bases sitting between them. The CDR3 DNA sequence: TGTGCCAGCAGCCAAGGTGTTAGCACTGAAGCTTTCTTT. This translates into CASSQGVSTEAFF.